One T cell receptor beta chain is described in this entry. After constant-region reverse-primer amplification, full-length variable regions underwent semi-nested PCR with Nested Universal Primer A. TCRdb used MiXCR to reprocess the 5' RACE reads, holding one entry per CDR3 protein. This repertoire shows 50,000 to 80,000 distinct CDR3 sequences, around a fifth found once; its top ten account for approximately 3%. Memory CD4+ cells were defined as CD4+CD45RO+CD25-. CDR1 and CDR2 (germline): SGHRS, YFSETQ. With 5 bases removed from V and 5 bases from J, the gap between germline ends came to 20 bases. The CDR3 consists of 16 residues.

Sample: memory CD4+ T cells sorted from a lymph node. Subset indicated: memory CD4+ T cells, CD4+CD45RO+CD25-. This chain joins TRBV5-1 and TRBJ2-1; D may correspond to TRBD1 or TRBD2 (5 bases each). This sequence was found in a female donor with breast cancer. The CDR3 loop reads CASSAGGTFINNEQFF. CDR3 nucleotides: TGCGCCAGCAGTGCAGGTGGGACCTTTATCAACAATGAGCAGTTCTTC.